This T cell receptor beta chain was captured in a study of human T cells and chemical hapten exposure. Findings of the study overall: It was expanded TCRs that formed significantly more large CDR3 similarity clusters than controls did. Healthy people's immune response may differ from that of the donors, who had alopecia.

This clonotype was seen at least ten times. Antigen specificity is unknown. The CDR3 loop spans 11 amino acids. V was trimmed by 3 bases and J by 3 bases, leaving 6 bases between them. Germline values: CDR1 DFQATT, CDR2 SNEGSKA (reference sequence). Time point given: patch test 1, 2 weeks after DPC sensitization. The treatment: therapeutic diphenylcyclopropenone sensitization with weekly scalp DPC. Blood, whole and unfractionated, served as the source for total RNA extraction. The library tagged individual cDNA molecules with unique molecular identifiers. One entry per CDR3 protein, called by TCRdb with MiXCR from the RACE reads. The data show under 65,000 distinct CDR3 sequences, less than 9.5% seen once.

Here the sequenced sample was whole blood, taken in connection with sensitization to the hapten diphenylcyclopropenone (DPC). J is TRBJ2-7 and V is TRBV20-1; tentative D call: TRBD1 (5 bases). The sequence came from a woman aged 45-59 years with alopecia areata. Some clones in this sample may be carry-over from other donors' samples. This CDR3 reads CSARDNYEQYF. The CDR3 region has the DNA TGCAGTGCTAGGGACAACTACGAGCAGTACTTC.